This TCR beta chain appears in the sequencing data of a study of shared clonotypes between healthy human individuals (TCRdb year 2020). About the study as a whole: A few men and two women, aged 18 to 49 years, made up the cohort. For each donor, CD4 naive and CD4 memory were each given three plates, CD8 naive was given two plates, and CD8 memory was given one plate. Blood TCR repertoires of several healthy adults were deeply sequenced to estimate repertoire size and the extent of clonotype sharing between individuals. To increase sequencing depth and limit assay-specific biases, different laboratories used diverse techniques to prepare libraries and sequence TCR repertoires. Leukapheresis yielded between about 0.9 and 9.5 billion PBMCs per donor.

Worth noting for this clone: Its antigen remains unidentified. No base-level quality is on record; no much larger clone is a single base apart.

Relative to germline, V is 2 bases shorter and J is 5 bases shorter, with 9 bases between their ends. The CDR3 covers 13 residues, taking in both the cysteine and the phenylalanine. Only the CDR3 region is kept as DNA, spanning 39 bases read in frame from base 1. The germline V gene (reference sequence) yields MNHEY for CDR1 and SMNVEV for CDR2. CD8 naive samples were obtained by positive selection for CCR7 among CD45RO-negative cells, yielding a CD45RA+CCR7+ population from which TemRA cells were excluded. Healthy HIV-negative adults with no recently reported acute infections or vaccinations were included as donors. Every donor was a Caucasian adult residing in Nashville, Tennessee, USA. Blood was obtained by leukapheresis, after which PBMCs were separated by Ficoll-Histopaque density gradient centrifugation and cryopreserved in liquid nitrogen vapor phase. Analytical flow cytometry was used to check the purity and quantity of each magnetically sorted T cell population. Genomic DNA was isolated from every sorted fraction and measured by UV absorbance on a Nanodrop 2000c.

Using the deep immunoSEQ assay, multiplex PCR amplified TCR CDR3 regions from genomic DNA. For each cell subset, the extracted genomic DNA was distributed evenly across all wells of several immunoSEQ 96-well plates, and each plate served as one replicate. For sorted subsets, each replicate PCR was loaded with approximately 0.2 ug genomic DNA, equivalent to 25,000 to 30,000 T cell genomes. Purified libraries were quantified with a Qubit 3.0 fluorometer, sized on a Bioanalyzer 2100, and re-quantified with the KAPA Library Quantification kit. A separate single-read 150-cycle Illumina NextSeq 550 flow cell was used to sequence each immunoSEQ 96-well plate. Regarding the original processing steps: Because the immunoSEQ output held only junctional sequences and lacked quality scores, the filtering could not match the filtering applied to full-length reads. Sequences were annotated with PyIR, a Python wrapper for IgBLAST v1.9, and V/J genes and CDR3 were assigned using IMGT germline references. Reads were filtered out if the reads had weak V/J assignments (E-value above 1e-6), no CDR3, stop codons, out-of-frame junctions, or ambiguous translated residues. A V3J clonotype was defined by an identical inferred V gene, J gene, and CDR3 amino acid sequence. Percentage overlap between repertoires was computed as shared unique clonotypes divided by the size of the smaller repertoire. Three approaches were used to assess repertoire richness: RTK rarefaction, the Chao1 estimator, and Recon v2.1 estimates of unobserved clonotypes. Generation probabilities were computed with OLGA for all TCRbeta clonotypes obtained by the gDNA method from a few donors. The clones in this table, taken by TCRdb from immuneACCESS, are in-frame only. Not every clone is retained; where verified, under half of the shortfall comes from an unresolved V gene, and the cause of the rest is unknown. That table furnishes V, J and clone size, whereas the DNA furnished D and trimming. This sample gives approximately 600,000 clones in total; around 95% of them show up just once. The ten largest clones capture over 0.1% of the sample.

What the authors observed across the whole study: Across a few donors, roughly 5% of naive CD4, 3% to 4% of naive CD8, 2% to 2.5% of memory CD4, and approximately 0.4% of memory CD8 clonotypes were shared. Only blood was sampled, and tissue TCR repertoires likely differ from those in blood. Pairwise subsampling led to the expectation that sequencing depth would affect the degree of clonotype sharing among donors. Clonotypes shared by all four sorted-subset donors showed higher generation probabilities than non-shared clonotypes. Incomplete sequencing was indicated by rarefaction of sorted-subset datasets, despite the large sequencing depth. Estimated clonotype richness was generally larger for naive than for memory subsets. The genetic and exposure-history diversity represented was limited by the small number of donors.

Sequenced sample: naive CD8+ T cells sorted from blood. Taken with the paper, the label for cell subset or site translates to: CD45RA+CCR7+. The chain is encoded by TRBV27 joined to TRBJ2-5, with the D call perhaps TRBD1 or TRBD2, each one matching 5 bases. The receptor was isolated from a woman in her twenties or thirties in good health. In nucleotides, the sequence is TGTGCCAGCAGTTTAGGGGGTAGGGAGACCCAGTACTTC. Its protein reads: CASSLGGRETQYF.